The 24 T cell receptor beta chains in this list originate from one sample, sequenced in a study of shared clonotypes between healthy human individuals. TCRdb's copy holds only in-frame clones and misses some; the assay was immunoSEQ multiplex PCR. The sample has some 1,100,000 clones; approximately 80% are singletons. The sample taken for sequencing was memory CD4+ T cells from PBMCs. Described subset: CD45RA-negative fraction. All receptors come from a man younger than 35 in good health. Some clones in this sample may be carry-over from other donors' samples.

This clone occurred a few times. The V call is TRBV7-3, the J call TRBJ1-1, with TRBD1 as a possible D gene (6 bases). The CDR3 is made up of 15 amino acids. Trimming removed 5 bases from V and 5 bases from J, with 18 bases in between. Germline values: CDR1 SGHTA, CDR2 FQGTGA. CDR3 region: CASSPTNRVGTEAFF. The DNA of the CDR3 is TGTGCCAGCAGCCCGACGAACAGGGTTGGTACTGAAGCTTTCTTT.

This chain uses TRBV28 with TRBJ1-2; a possible D gene is TRBD1 (6 bases). The ends were cut back, 3 bases at V and 3 bases at J, with 14 bases in the middle. CDR1 and CDR2 (germline): MDHEN, SYDVKM. This CDR3 spans 15 amino acids. CDR3: CASSLQRSGDYGYTF. CDR3 DNA: TGTGCCAGCAGTTTGCAACGTTCAGGGGACTATGGCTACACCTTC.

V is TRBV5-1 and J is TRBJ1-1, with D perhaps TRBD1 (5 bases). Between the trimmed V and J ends, which lost 4 bases and 6 bases, there was a span of 13 bases. Germline lookup yields CDR1 SGHRS and CDR2 YFSETQ. The CDR3 loop spans 13 amino acids. The CDR3 here is CASSPGQGPEAFF. The CDR3 coding sequence is TGCGCCAGCAGCCCCGGCCAGGGTCCTGAAGCTTTCTTT. Variable domain in full (rest from reference TRBV5-1 and TRBJ1-1): KAGVTQTPRYLIKTRGQQVTLSCSPISGHRSVSWYQQTPGQGLQFLFEYFSETQRNKGNFPGRFSGRQFSNSRSEMNVSTLELGDSALYLCASSPGQGPEAFFGQGTRLTVV.

This chain joins TRBV18 and TRBJ1-5, with D unresolved. The CDR3 is 13 residues long. V lost 3 bases to trimming and J lost 5 bases, with 8 bases between them. CDR1 and CDR2 from the germline V gene are KGHSH and LQKENI. DNA for the CDR3: TGTGCCAGCTCACCCAGCCAACATCAGCCCCAGCATTTT. Protein: CASSPSQHQPQHF.

The rearrangement uses TRBV7-2 and TRBJ1-1; D is undetermined. Germline CDR1 is SGHTA and CDR2 is FQGNSA. The length of the CDR3 is 14 residues. V was cut by 6 bases and J by 1 base, with 12 bases left in between. DNA of the CDR3: TGTGCCAGCAGTGGAGGACGGAGGAACACTGAAGCTTTCTTT. This translates into CASSGGRRNTEAFF.

The chain combines TRBV6-4 with TRBJ1-2; D is undetermined. Germline lookup yields CDR1 MRHNA and CDR2 SNTAGT. Trimming took 5 bases from V and 5 from J, leaving 18 bases between them. CDR3 size: 15 residues. CDR3 DNA sequence: TGTGCCAGCAGTCCCTGGGGTGGGGAGTCGTATGGCTACACCTTC. This translates into CASSPWGGESYGYTF.

This chain connects TRBV5-1 to TRBJ2-5; 7 bases are a match to TRBD2. Trimming at V came to 4 bases and at J to 2 bases, leaving 20 bases not matched to a gene. This CDR3 is built from 19 residues. Germline V gene sequence: CDR1 SGHRS, CDR2 YFSETQ. CDR3 bases: TGCGCCAGCAGCAAGAGCGGGAATCTACGGCCTCGAGGTCAAGAGACCCAGTACTTC. It yields the protein CASSKSGNLRPRGQETQYF. The whole variable domain, remainder taken from reference TRBV5-1 and TRBJ2-5, is KAGVTQTPRYLIKTRGQQVTLSCSPISGHRSVSWYQQTPGQGLQFLFEYFSETQRNKGNFPGRFSGRQFSNSRSEMNVSTLELGDSALYLCASSKSGNLRPRGQETQYFGPGTRLLVL.

This clone was detected only a few times. This rearrangement joins TRBV15 to TRBJ2-5; TRBD1 might be the D (5 bases). The ends were cut back, 0 bases at V and 2 bases at J, with 13 bases in the middle. Germline V CDR1 and CDR2: LNHNV, YYDKDF (reference sequence). This CDR3 spans 16 amino acids. The CDR3 DNA reads TGTGCCACCAGCAGAGAAGGGGCTGGTTCACAAGAGACCCAGTACTTC. Translated, it gives CATSREGAGSQETQYF.

The chain has TRBV5-4 and TRBJ1-3, with D hard to call. The CDR3 spans 15 residues. The germline V gene encodes CDR1 SGHNT and CDR2 YYREEE (reference sequence). V was trimmed by 1 base and J by 4 bases, leaving 12 bases between them. In nucleotides, the CDR3 is TGTGCCAGCAGCTTGTCTCTCGCCCCGGGAAACACCATATATTTT. Protein: CASSLSLAPGNTIYF.

The rearrangement joins TRBV27 to TRBJ1-1; the D gene is possibly TRBD1 (6 bases). Germline values: CDR1 MNHEY, CDR2 SMNVEV (reference sequence). This CDR3 is 14 amino acids long. Trimming cost V 3 bases and J 4 bases, with 12 bases left between them. As DNA, the CDR3 is TGTGCCAGCAGTTTGCACAGGGTCCTCACTGAAGCTTTCTTT. Its protein is CASSLHRVLTEAFF.

The V gene is TRBV30, the J gene TRBJ2-5; D is uncertain. The CDR3 is 13 residues long. V lost 2 bases, J lost 1 base, and 8 bases lay in between. The germline V gene encodes CDR1 GTSNPN and CDR2 SVGIG (reference sequence). The chain's CDR3 is CAWSPQVQETQYF. The CDR3 DNA reads as TGTGCCTGGAGTCCTCAAGTCCAAGAGACCCAGTACTTC.

This chain links TRBV28 with TRBJ1-2; D is unresolved. CDR1 and CDR2 from the germline V gene are MDHEN and SYDVKM. CDR3 size: 14 residues. Trimming stripped 6 bases from V and 5 bases from J, with 16 bases between. CDR3 nucleotides: TGTGCCAGCAGGCCCGCTCGCGTGTGGTATGGCTACACCTTC. This translates into CASRPARVWYGYTF.

In the case of this clone: Other nucleotide sequences in the sample specify the same CDR3. The rearrangement uses TRBV30 and TRBJ1-1; possibly TRBD1 for D (5 bases). V was trimmed by 5 bases and J by 1 base, leaving 8 bases between them. This CDR3 comprises 12 residues. CDR1 GTSNPN and CDR2 SVGIG come from the germline V gene (reference sequence). CDR3 DNA: TGTGCCTGGGGAGACAGGAACACTGAAGCTTTCTTT. Amino acid sequence: CAWGDRNTEAFF.

The V and J genes are TRBV28 and TRBJ1-5; D gene ambiguous. Germline V CDR1 and CDR2: MDHEN, SYDVKM. The length of the CDR3 is 15 residues. The ends were cut back, 0 bases at V and 6 bases at J, with 12 bases in the middle. The CDR3, as DNA: TGTGCCAGCAGTTTATGGGCAGGCGAGGGTCAGCCCCAGCATTTT. Translating it yields CASSLWAGEGQPQHF. The complete variable domain, with remaining parts taken from reference TRBV28 and TRBJ1-5, reads DVKVTQSSRYLVKRTGEKVFLECVQDMDHENMFWYRQDPGLGLRLIYFSYDVKMKEKGDIPEGYSVSREKKERFSLILESASTNQTSMYLCASSLWAGEGQPQHFGDGTRLSIL.

The chain employs TRBV19 and TRBJ1-4, with D possibly being TRBD1 (6 bases). Germline CDR1 is LNHDA and CDR2 is SQIVND (reference sequence). The CDR3 is made up of 13 amino acids. The V end was cut by 8 bases, the J end by 4 bases, with 11 bases between. The CDR3 is CASVDRFNEKLFF. In DNA form, the CDR3 reads TGTGCCAGTGTCGACAGGTTTAATGAAAAACTGTTTTTT.

The chain joins TRBV2 to TRBJ2-3; the D is unclear. The germline V gene has CDR1 SNHLY and CDR2 FYNNEI. The germline V and J ends were trimmed by 7 bases and 5 bases, with 10 bases remaining between them. The CDR3 loop spans 12 amino acids. The CDR3 spells CASNFFGDTQYF. CDR3 nucleotide sequence: TGTGCCAGCAACTTTTTCGGAGATACGCAGTATTTT. Complete variable domain (other parts from reference TRBV2 and TRBJ2-3): EPEVTQTPSHQVTQMGQEVILRCVPISNHLYFYWYRQILGQKVEFLVSFYNNEISEKSEIFDDQFSVERPDGSNFTLKIRSTKLEDSAMYFCASNFFGDTQYFGPGTRLTVL.

The chain combines TRBV5-1 with TRBJ2-1; 14 nucleotides line up with TRBD2. Germline-derived CDR1 and CDR2 are SGHRS and YFSETQ. V trimming: 2 bases; J trimming: 3 bases; junction bases outside the gene matches: 4. The CDR3 spans 17 residues. CDR3 region: CASSFGLAGGLYNEQFF. CDR3 in DNA: TGCGCCAGCAGCTTCGGACTAGCGGGAGGCCTCTACAATGAGCAGTTCTTC.

This clone showed up just a few times. The V call is TRBV7-2, the J call TRBJ1-1; D gene ambiguous. CDR1 is SGHTA, CDR2 FQGNSA, per germline. The CDR3 runs 14 residues. Trimming removed 0 bases from V and 1 base from J, with 6 bases in between. CDR3 amino acids: CASSLARTNTEAFF. The CDR3, as DNA: TGTGCCAGCAGCTTAGCCAGGACGAACACTGAAGCTTTCTTT.

This clone occurred once. The chain is built from TRBV7-6 and TRBJ2-7, with 7 bases aligning to TRBD2. J lost 2 bases, V lost 4 bases, and 8 bases had no gene match. The CDR3 consists of 15 residues. CDR1 is SGHVS, CDR2 FNYEAQ, per germline. The CDR3 bases are TGTGCCAGCAGCTCCAAAGCGGGACCCGCCTACGAGCAGTACTTC. Its translation: CASSSKAGPAYEQYF.

To note about this clone: Other nucleotide sequences from this sample produce the same CDR3. The chain couples TRBV5-6 to TRBJ1-4; D ambiguous. The CDR3 is made up of 13 amino acids. Trimming cost V 4 bases and J 7 bases, with 11 bases left between them. Germline CDR1 is SGHDT and CDR2 is YYEEEE. CDR3: CASSLGGVEKLFF. DNA for the CDR3: TGTGCCAGCAGCCTGGGTGGGGTTGAAAAACTGTTTTTT.

V and J are TRBV4-1 and TRBJ2-3; 9 nucleotides match TRBD2. Germline CDR1 MGHRA, CDR2 YSYEKL. CDR3 size: 16 residues. The trim removed 1 base at V and 2 bases at J, leaving 4 bases unmatched. In DNA form, the CDR3 reads TGCGCCAGCAGCCAAGTTAGCGGGAGAACCACAGATACGCAGTATTTT. Its protein product is CASSQVSGRTTDTQYF.

The chain uses TRBV10-3 and TRBJ1-1, with 9 nucleotides matching TRBD1. Germline CDR1 ENHRY, CDR2 SYGVKD. The CDR3 has 15 amino acids. V was clipped by 6 bases and J by 4 bases; unmatched bases: 9. CDR3 amino acids: CAIRGTGREATEAFF. The CDR3 DNA reads TGTGCCATCAGGGGGACAGGGAGAGAGGCCACTGAAGCTTTCTTT.

In its sample, this clone was seen once. The chain links TRBV7-3 to TRBJ2-1; TRBD2 matches 7 bases. Germline CDR1 and CDR2: SGHTA and FQGTGA. V dropped 5 bases and J dropped 9; count of bases not matched to a gene: 13. The CDR3 spans 15 residues. This chain's CDR3 is CASSRSGIKGGEQFF. For the CDR3, the DNA is TGTGCCAGCAGCCGGAGCGGGATAAAGGGAGGTGAGCAGTTCTTC.

A remark on this clone: Other DNA sequences from this sample encode an identical CDR3 as well. This sequence joins TRBV5-1 and TRBJ2-7, with 11 nucleotides matching TRBD2. Looked up from germline, CDR1 is SGHRS and CDR2 is YFSETQ. The CDR3 totals 16 residues. V shed 3 bases and J 3 bases; nucleotides not matched to a gene: 8. CDR3 coding DNA: TGCGCCAGCAGCTATGCCGGGACTAGCGGTAGCTACGAGCAGTACTTC. This sequence encodes CASSYAGTSGSYEQYF.